The 20 T cell receptor beta chains below all came from one sample that was sequenced in a study of cytomegalovirus exposure and HLA in healthy donors. PCR was performed using 60 Vbeta and 13 Jbeta primers. Assay used: immunoSEQ multiplex PCR; TCRdb lists only in-frame clones, some missing. The sample contains about 190,000 clones, 60% to 80% of which appear only once. Sequencing was carried out using PBMCs. The receptors shown here come from a woman under 30 in good health and CMV-seronegative.

The rearrangement joins TRBV5-5 to TRBJ2-7; D possibly corresponds to TRBD2 (6 bases). CDR3 length equals 16 residues. V lost 4 bases and J lost 2, with 19 bases in between. Germline V lookup: CDR1 SGHKS, CDR2 YYEKEE (reference sequence). The CDR3 nucleotides read TGTGCCAGCAGCCTATTCCCCGACGGAGGGACCTACGAGCAGTACTTC. This gives the protein CASSLFPDGGTYEQYF. Full variable domain (outside the CDR3, taken from reference TRBV5-5 and TRBJ2-7): DAGVTQSPTHLIKTRGQQVTLRCSPISGHKSVSWYQQVLGQGPQFIFQYYEKEERGRGNFPDRFSARQFPNYSSELNVNALLLGDSALYLCASSLFPDGGTYEQYFGPGTRLTVT.

This chain connects TRBV10-3 to TRBJ1-2; tentative D call: TRBD1 (6 bases). This CDR3 spans 13 amino acids. Germline-derived CDR1 and CDR2 are ENHRY and SYGVKD. Trimming removed 0 bases at V and 6 bases at J, with 8 bases between. As DNA, the CDR3 is TGTGCCATCAGTGAGTCGCAGGGGCATGGCTACACCTTC. It encodes CAISESQGHGYTF.

The V gene is TRBV5-1, the J gene TRBJ2-3; 9 bases align to TRBD2. This CDR3 contains 15 residues. From germline, CDR1 is SGHRS and CDR2 YFSETQ. The trim removed 0 bases at V and 5 bases at J, leaving 4 bases unmatched. CDR3 loop: CASSLAPAGGDTQYF. The CDR3 DNA reads as TGCGCCAGCAGCTTGGCCCCAGCGGGGGGAGATACGCAGTATTTT. Combining the CDR3 with reference TRBV5-1 and TRBJ2-3 gives the whole variable domain KAGVTQTPRYLIKTRGQQVTLSCSPISGHRSVSWYQQTPGQGLQFLFEYFSETQRNKGNFPGRFSGRQFSNSRSEMNVSTLELGDSALYLCASSLAPAGGDTQYFGPGTRLTVL.

In this sample, this clone turned up a few times. The gene calls are TRBV10-3 and TRBJ1-1; TRBD1 agrees at 8 bases. CDR1 is ENHRY, CDR2 SYGVKD, per germline. Unmatched junction bases numbered 6, after V lost 3 bases and J lost 3 bases. CDR3 length: 15 amino acids. Here the CDR3 DNA reads TGTGCCATCAGTGACCCTCAGGGGGCATACACTGAAGCTTTCTTT. Amino acids: CAISDPQGAYTEAFF.

The rearrangement links TRBV30 to TRBJ1-1; possibly TRBD1 for D (6 bases). The CDR3 consists of 11 residues. The V end was cut by 3 bases, the J end by 8 bases, with 10 bases between. Germline CDR1 reads GTSNPN; CDR2 reads SVGIG (reference sequence). The CDR3 spells CAWSVGQEAFF. CDR3 DNA: TGTGCCTGGAGCGTGGGACAAGAAGCTTTCTTT.

In its sample, this clone was seen a few times. The V and J genes are TRBV7-3 and TRBJ1-1; the D is unclear. With 4 bases removed from V and 0 bases from J, the gap between germline ends came to 6 bases. Germline CDR1 reads SGHTA; CDR2 reads FQGTGA. The CDR3 has 13 amino acids. In DNA, the CDR3 is TGTGCCAGCAGCTACAACATGAACACTGAAGCTTTCTTT. Amino acids: CASSYNMNTEAFF. The full variable domain, in which reference TRBV7-3 and TRBJ1-1 provide the parts outside the CDR3, is GAGVSQTPSNKVTEKGKYVELRCDPISGHTALYWYRQSLGQGPEFLIYFQGTGAADDSGLPNDRFFAVRPEGSVSTLKIQRTERGDSAVYLCASSYNMNTEAFFGQGTRLTVV.

The genes are TRBV5-6 and TRBJ2-2; TRBD2 matches at 11 bases. Germline CDR1 is SGHDT and CDR2 is YYEEEE. After removal of 4 bases from V and 7 bases from J, the junction contained 6 bases not matched to a gene. The CDR3 runs to 15 residues. As DNA, the CDR3 is TGTGCCAGCAGCCATAGCGGGAGGGCAGGCGGGGAGCTGTTTTTT. Protein product: CASSHSGRAGGELFF.

The chain couples TRBV7-8 to TRBJ1-4; 11 bases fit TRBD1. CDR1 SGHVS and CDR2 FQNEAQ come from the germline V gene. V trimming: 5 bases; J trimming: 7 bases; junction bases outside the gene matches: 6. The CDR3 loop spans 15 amino acids. CDR3 sequence reads: CASSTRDRGTEKLFF. CDR3 nucleotides: TGTGCCAGCAGCACTCGGGACAGGGGGACTGAAAAACTGTTTTTT.

The chain carries TRBV15 and TRBJ1-1, with 12 bases fitting TRBD1. Germline V CDR1 and CDR2: LNHNV, YYDKDF (reference sequence). V shed 5 bases, J shed 5 bases, and the junction held 9 bases outside the gene matches. This CDR3 is built from 16 residues. CDR3 sequence: CATSQPGQGARTEAFF. CDR3 nucleotide sequence: TGTGCCACCAGCCAACCGGGACAGGGGGCGAGAACTGAAGCTTTCTTT.

The CDR3: CASSLLPGNSEAFF. The DNA of the CDR3 is TGTGCCAGCAGCTTACTCCCCGGGAATAGTGAAGCTTTCTTT. The genes are TRBV7-2 and TRBJ1-1; D call uncertain. CDR1 SGHTA and CDR2 FQGNSA come from the germline V gene. This CDR3 region has 14 residues. Deletions cut 2 bases from V and 7 bases from J, with 14 bases between.

This chain uses TRBV7-9 with TRBJ2-1; TRBD1 matches at 8 bases. The CDR3 contains 16 residues. CDR1 is SEHNR, CDR2 FQNEAQ, per germline (reference sequence). The junction had 11 bases not matched to a gene; V was cut back by 5 bases and J by 5 bases. The CDR3 coding sequence is TGTGCCAGCAGCGCCATAAACAGGGGGTATCACAATGAGCAGTTCTTC. Residues: CASSAINRGYHNEQFF.

The count of this clone is one. V and J are TRBV25-1 and TRBJ2-7; D is possibly TRBD2 (6 bases). This CDR3 has 15 residues. Trimming cost V 2 bases and J 6 bases, with 17 bases left between them. Germline CDR1 MGHDK, CDR2 SYGVNS. This chain's CDR3 is CASSEPGVRLREQYF. The DNA of the CDR3 is TGTGCCAGCAGTGAACCGGGGGTTCGTCTCCGCGAGCAGTACTTC.

V and J are TRBV5-6 and TRBJ2-7, with TRBD1 matching 7 bases. The V gene's germline CDR1 is SGHDT and CDR2 YYEEEE. V shed 4 bases and J 0 bases; nucleotides not matched to a gene: 4. There are 14 residues in the CDR3. CDR3 DNA: TGTGCCAGCAGCCCGGGACAGAGCTCCTACGAGCAGTACTTC. Amino acid sequence: CASSPGQSSYEQYF.

V and J are TRBV7-9 and TRBJ2-7, with TRBD1 matching over 8 bases. V shed 4 bases, J shed 6 bases, and the junction held 8 bases outside the gene matches. Germline V gene sequence: CDR1 SEHNR, CDR2 FQNEAQ (reference sequence). CDR3 length: 14 residues. Here the CDR3 DNA reads TGTGCCAGCAGCTCAGGGGGCCTGGCCTCCGAGCAGTACTTC. Translated: CASSSGGLASEQYF.

The chain combines TRBV7-6 with TRBJ2-1, with D possibly matching TRBD2 (5 bases). The CDR3 is 13 residues long. V was trimmed by 3 bases and J by 10 bases, leaving 13 bases between them. The germline V gene has CDR1 SGHVS and CDR2 FNYEAQ. CDR3 amino acids: CASSLTHRGEQFF. In DNA form, the CDR3 reads TGTGCCAGCAGCTTGACGCACAGAGGGGAGCAGTTCTTC.

This clone was observed once. This chain joins TRBV18 and TRBJ1-1; D may be TRBD1 (5 bases). With 6 bases removed from V and 3 bases from J, the gap between germline ends came to 17 bases. CDR1 KGHSH and CDR2 LQKENI come from the germline V gene. This CDR3 is built from 15 residues. CDR3 in DNA: TGTGCCAGCTCCCGGACCCAAATAGGGGACACTGAAGCTTTCTTT. Protein sequence: CASSRTQIGDTEAFF.

This chain connects TRBV4-2 to TRBJ2-3; weak D call: TRBD2 (5 bases). CDR1 LGHNA and CDR2 YNFKEQ come from the germline V gene. CDR3 length: 14 amino acids. V lost 1 base, J lost 4 bases, and 9 bases lay in between. The CDR3 DNA reads as TGTGCCAGCAGCCAAGTGGGAGTCCCAGATACGCAGTATTTT. It yields the protein CASSQVGVPDTQYF.

The chain is built from TRBV9 and TRBJ1-2; tentatively, D is TRBD1 (5 bases). Germline V gene lookup returns CDR1 SGDLS and CDR2 YYNGEE. The V and J ends lost 0 bases and 8 bases respectively, with 11 bases between them. The CDR3 has 13 amino acids. The CDR3, as DNA: TGTGCCAGCAGCGTAGCCGGGAGGGGAGGCTACACCTTC. Translation gives CASSVAGRGGYTF.

The rearrangement uses TRBV5-4 and TRBJ1-6, with D uncertain. V was clipped by 0 bases and J by 5 bases, with 9 bases between them. Germline V gene lookup returns CDR1 SGHNT and CDR2 YYREEE (reference sequence). This CDR3 is 15 amino acids long. The CDR3 is CASSLEPGNNSPLHF. The CDR3 coding sequence is TGTGCCAGCAGCTTGGAACCGGGGAATAATTCACCCCTCCACTTT.

V gene TRBV5-4 combines with J gene TRBJ1-2, with 9 positions matching TRBD1. Losses at the gene ends were 4 bases for V and 5 bases for J; bases not matched to a gene: 6. Germline V gene lookup returns CDR1 SGHNT and CDR2 YYREEE (reference sequence). There are 14 residues in the CDR3. CDR3 protein: CASSEGQGRYGYTF. In DNA form, the CDR3 reads TGTGCCAGCAGCGAGGGACAGGGAAGATATGGCTACACCTTC. Full variable domain (remainder filled in from reference TRBV5-4 and TRBJ1-2): ETGVTQSPTHLIKTRGQQVTLRCSSQSGHNTVSWYQQALGQGPQFIFQYYREEENGRGNFPPRFSGLQFPNYSSELNVNALELDDSALYLCASSEGQGRYGYTFGSGTRLTVV.